This T cell receptor beta chain was retrieved from a study of metastatic and nonmetastatic thyroid tumors. Study information: Across peripheral blood and tumor or nodule tissue samples taken from malignant and benign thyroid patients, the repertoires were compared with one another.

Ahead of thyroid surgery, no patient had received treatment of any kind. At least ten counts were recorded for this clone. Its antigen is as yet unknown. The authors' processing: Clinicopathological groups of papillary thyroid cancer showed CDR3 differences that were used to build a distant-metastasis classifier. With MiXCR, TCRdb called clones anew from the PCR reads. The V and J calls and clone size come from TCRdb's table, not from the authors' own analysis. The table has about 69,000 clones, 13% to 15% seen once; the top ten hold approximately 7%. The germline V gene has CDR1 GTSNPN and CDR2 SVGIG (reference sequence). V lost 1 base and J lost 2, with 8 bases in between. There are 13 residues in the CDR3. General observations from the study: Within blood and tumor, benign nodules reportedly had significantly lower TCR beta diversity than malignant thyroid tumors did.

The rearrangement links TRBV30 to TRBJ1-2; maybe TRBD1 (5 bases). Sample: blood. The origin of this receptor is a male donor with papillary thyroid cancer or a benign thyroid nodule (not recorded which). Some clones in this sample may be carry-over from other donors' samples. DNA for the CDR3: TGTGCCTGGAGTGAGACAGCGAACTATGGCTACACCTTC. This encodes CAWSETANYGYTF.